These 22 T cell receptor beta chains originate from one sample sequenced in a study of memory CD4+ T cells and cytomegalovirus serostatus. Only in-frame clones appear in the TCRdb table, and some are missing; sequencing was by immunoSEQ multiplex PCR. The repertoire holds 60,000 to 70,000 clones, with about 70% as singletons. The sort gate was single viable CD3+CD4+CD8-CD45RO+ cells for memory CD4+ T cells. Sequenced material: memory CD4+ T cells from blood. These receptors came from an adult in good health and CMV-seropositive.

The CDR3 DNA follows: TGTGCCAGCAGCTTTTGCTGGATGGATCGGGAGCAGTACTTC. Its translation: CASSFCWMDREQYF. The chain couples TRBV7-3 to TRBJ2-7; D remains unclear. Per the germline V gene, CDR1 is SGHTA and CDR2 is FQGTGA. This CDR3 contains 14 residues. V lost 3 bases and J 7 bases, leaving 16 bases between the germline ends.

For the CDR3, the DNA is TGTGCCATCAGTAGGGACAGGGAATTGAATGAGCAGTTCTTC. Encoded protein: CAISRDRELNEQFF. This chain links TRBV10-3 with TRBJ2-1; 9 bases align to TRBD1. Germline CDR1 and CDR2: ENHRY and SYGVKD. The trim removed 5 bases at V and 7 bases at J, leaving 6 bases unmatched. The length of the CDR3 is 14 residues.

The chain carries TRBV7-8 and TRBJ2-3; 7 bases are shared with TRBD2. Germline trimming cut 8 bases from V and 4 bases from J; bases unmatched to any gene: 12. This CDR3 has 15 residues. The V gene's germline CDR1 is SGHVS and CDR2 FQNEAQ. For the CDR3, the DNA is TGTGCCAGCCGTCGGGCGGGAGCAGGGCCAGATACGCAGTATTTT. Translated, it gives CASRRAGAGPDTQYF. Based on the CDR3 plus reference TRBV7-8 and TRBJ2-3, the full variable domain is GAGVSQSPRYKVAKRGQDVALRCDPISGHVSLFWYQQALGQGPEFLTYFQNEAQLDKSGLPSDRFFAERPEGSVSTLKIQRTQQEDSAVYLCASRRAGAGPDTQYFGPGTRLTVL.

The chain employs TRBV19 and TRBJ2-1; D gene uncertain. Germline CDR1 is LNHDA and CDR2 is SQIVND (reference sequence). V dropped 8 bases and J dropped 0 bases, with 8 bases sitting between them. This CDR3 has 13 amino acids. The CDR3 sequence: CASVGSSYNEQFF. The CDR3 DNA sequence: TGTGCCAGTGTGGGGTCCTCCTACAATGAGCAGTTCTTC.

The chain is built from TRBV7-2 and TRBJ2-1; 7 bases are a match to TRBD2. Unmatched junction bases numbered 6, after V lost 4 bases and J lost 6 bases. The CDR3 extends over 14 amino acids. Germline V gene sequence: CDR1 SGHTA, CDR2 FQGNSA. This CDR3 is CASSSPGGSNEQFF. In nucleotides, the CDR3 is TGTGCCAGCAGCTCCCCTGGCGGGAGCAATGAGCAGTTCTTC.

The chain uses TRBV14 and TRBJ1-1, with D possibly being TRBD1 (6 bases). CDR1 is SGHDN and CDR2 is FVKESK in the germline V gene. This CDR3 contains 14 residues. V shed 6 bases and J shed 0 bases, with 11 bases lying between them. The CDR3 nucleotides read TGTGCCAGCAGAGCCGGGACACTGAACACTGAAGCTTTCTTT. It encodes CASRAGTLNTEAFF. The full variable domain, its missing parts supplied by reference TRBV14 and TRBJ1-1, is EAGVTQFPSHSVIEKGQTVTLRCDPISGHDNLYWYRRVMGKEIKFLLHFVKESKQDESGMPNNRFLAERTGGTYSTLKVQPAELEDSGVYFCASRAGTLNTEAFFGQGTRLTVV.

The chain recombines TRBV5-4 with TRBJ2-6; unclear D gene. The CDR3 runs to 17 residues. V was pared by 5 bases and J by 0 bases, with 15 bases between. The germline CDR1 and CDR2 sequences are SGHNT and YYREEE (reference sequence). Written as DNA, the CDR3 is TGTGCCAGCAGAGGAAGGACGAAGACCTCTGGGGCCAACGTCCTGACTTTC. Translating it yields CASRGRTKTSGANVLTF.

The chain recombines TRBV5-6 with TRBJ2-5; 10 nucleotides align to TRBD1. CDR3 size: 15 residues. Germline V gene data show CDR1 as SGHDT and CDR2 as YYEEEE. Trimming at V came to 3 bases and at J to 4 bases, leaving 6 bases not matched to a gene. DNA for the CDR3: TGTGCCAGCAGCTGGTTCCGGGACAGGGGAGAGACCCAGTACTTC. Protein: CASSWFRDRGETQYF.

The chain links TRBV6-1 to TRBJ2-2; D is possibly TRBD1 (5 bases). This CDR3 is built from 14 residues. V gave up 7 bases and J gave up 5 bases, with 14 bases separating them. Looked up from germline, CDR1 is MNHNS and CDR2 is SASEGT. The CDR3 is CASTEGDPTGELFF. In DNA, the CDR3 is TGTGCCAGCACCGAAGGGGATCCTACCGGGGAGCTGTTTTTT.

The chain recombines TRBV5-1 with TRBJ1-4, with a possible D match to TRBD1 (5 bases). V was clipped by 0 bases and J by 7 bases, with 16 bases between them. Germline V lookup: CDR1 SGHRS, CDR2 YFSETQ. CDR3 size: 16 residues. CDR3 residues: CASSLAPGSGGEKLFF. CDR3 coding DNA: TGCGCCAGCAGCTTGGCCCCAGGGTCGGGGGGTGAAAAACTGTTTTTT. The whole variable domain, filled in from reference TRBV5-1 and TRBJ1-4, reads KAGVTQTPRYLIKTRGQQVTLSCSPISGHRSVSWYQQTPGQGLQFLFEYFSETQRNKGNFPGRFSGRQFSNSRSEMNVSTLELGDSALYLCASSLAPGSGGEKLFFGSGTQLSVL.

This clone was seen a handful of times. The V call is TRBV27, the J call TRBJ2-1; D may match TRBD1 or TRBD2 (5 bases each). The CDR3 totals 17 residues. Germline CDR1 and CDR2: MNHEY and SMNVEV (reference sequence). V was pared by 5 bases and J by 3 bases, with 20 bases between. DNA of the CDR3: TGTGCCAGCAGTCGGGCGGTTGGGGGTCCGGACTACAATGAGCAGTTCTTC. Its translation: CASSRAVGGPDYNEQFF.

CDR3: CASSHDRELGYTF. In nucleotides, the CDR3 is TGTGCCAGCAGCCATGACAGGGAGCTCGGCTACACCTTC. The chain carries TRBV27 and TRBJ1-2, with 7 bases identical to TRBD1. The V gene end was trimmed by 6 bases and the J gene end by 8 bases; junction bases not matched to a gene: 9. CDR3 length equals 13 residues. Germline V gene lookup returns CDR1 MNHEY and CDR2 SMNVEV (reference sequence).

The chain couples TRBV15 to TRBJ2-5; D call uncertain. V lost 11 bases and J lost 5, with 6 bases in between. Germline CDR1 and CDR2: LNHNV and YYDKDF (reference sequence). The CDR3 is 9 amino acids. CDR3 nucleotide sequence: TGTGCCCGTGGGGAGACCCAGTACTTC. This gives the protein CARGETQYF.

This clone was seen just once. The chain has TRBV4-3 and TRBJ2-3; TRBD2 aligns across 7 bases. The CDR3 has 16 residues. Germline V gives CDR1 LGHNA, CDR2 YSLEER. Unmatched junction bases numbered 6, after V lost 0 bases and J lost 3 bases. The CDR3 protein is CASSQDPAGLTDTQYF. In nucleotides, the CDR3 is TGCGCCAGCAGCCAAGACCCAGCGGGGCTGACAGATACGCAGTATTTT.

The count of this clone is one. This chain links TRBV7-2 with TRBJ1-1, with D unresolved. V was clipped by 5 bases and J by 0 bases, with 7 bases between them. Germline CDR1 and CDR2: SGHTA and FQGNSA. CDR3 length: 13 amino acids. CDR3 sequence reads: CASSLYMNTEAFF. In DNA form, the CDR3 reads TGTGCCAGCAGCCTTTATATGAACACTGAAGCTTTCTTT.

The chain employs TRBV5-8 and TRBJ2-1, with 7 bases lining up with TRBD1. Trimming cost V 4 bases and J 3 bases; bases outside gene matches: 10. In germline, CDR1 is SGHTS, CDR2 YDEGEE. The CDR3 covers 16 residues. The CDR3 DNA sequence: TGTGCCAGCAGCGCAGGGACAGACTCTCTCTACAATGAGCAGTTCTTC. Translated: CASSAGTDSLYNEQFF.

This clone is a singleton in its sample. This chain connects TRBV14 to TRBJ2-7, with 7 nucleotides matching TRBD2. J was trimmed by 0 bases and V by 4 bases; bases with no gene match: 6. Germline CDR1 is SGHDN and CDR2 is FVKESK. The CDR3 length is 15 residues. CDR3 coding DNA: TGTGCCAGCAGCCGCGAGCGGGAAAGCTCCTACGAGCAGTACTTC. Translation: CASSRERESSYEQYF.

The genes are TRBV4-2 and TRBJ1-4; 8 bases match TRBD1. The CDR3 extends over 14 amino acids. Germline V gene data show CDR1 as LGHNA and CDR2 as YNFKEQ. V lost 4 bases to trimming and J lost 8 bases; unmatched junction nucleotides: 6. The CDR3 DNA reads TGTGCCAGCAGCCTACAGGGGGTAGGCGAAAAACTGTTTTTT. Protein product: CASSLQGVGEKLFF.

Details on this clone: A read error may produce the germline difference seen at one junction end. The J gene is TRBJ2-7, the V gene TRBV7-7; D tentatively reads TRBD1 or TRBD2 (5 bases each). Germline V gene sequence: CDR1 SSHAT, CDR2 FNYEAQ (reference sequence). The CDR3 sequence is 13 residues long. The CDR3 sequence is CASSLGDESEQYF. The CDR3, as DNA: TGTGCTAGCAGCTTGGGGGATGAAAGCGAGCAGTACTTC.

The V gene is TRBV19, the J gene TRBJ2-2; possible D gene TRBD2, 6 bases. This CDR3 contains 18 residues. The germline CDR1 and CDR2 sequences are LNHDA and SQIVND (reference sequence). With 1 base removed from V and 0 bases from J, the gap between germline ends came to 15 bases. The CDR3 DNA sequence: TGTGCCAGTAGTATAGGCATTGGGAGGAGGTCGAACACCGGGGAGCTGTTTTTT. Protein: CASSIGIGRRSNTGELFF.

As DNA, the CDR3 is TGTGCCAGCAGTTACCCATCAGCGGGAGTTAATGAGCAGTTCTTC. This gives the protein CASSYPSAGVNEQFF. V gene TRBV6-6 combines with J gene TRBJ2-1; 8 bases are shared with TRBD2. The CDR3 extends over 15 amino acids. CDR1 is MNHNY, CDR2 SVGAGI, per germline (reference sequence). Unmatched junction bases numbered 7, after V lost 2 bases and J lost 7 bases.

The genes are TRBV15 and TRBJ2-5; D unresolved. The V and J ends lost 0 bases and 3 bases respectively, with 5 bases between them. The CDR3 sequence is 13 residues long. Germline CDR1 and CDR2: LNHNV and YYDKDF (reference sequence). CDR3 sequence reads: CATSRDLEETQYF. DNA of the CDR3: TGTGCCACCAGCAGAGATTTAGAAGAGACCCAGTACTTC.